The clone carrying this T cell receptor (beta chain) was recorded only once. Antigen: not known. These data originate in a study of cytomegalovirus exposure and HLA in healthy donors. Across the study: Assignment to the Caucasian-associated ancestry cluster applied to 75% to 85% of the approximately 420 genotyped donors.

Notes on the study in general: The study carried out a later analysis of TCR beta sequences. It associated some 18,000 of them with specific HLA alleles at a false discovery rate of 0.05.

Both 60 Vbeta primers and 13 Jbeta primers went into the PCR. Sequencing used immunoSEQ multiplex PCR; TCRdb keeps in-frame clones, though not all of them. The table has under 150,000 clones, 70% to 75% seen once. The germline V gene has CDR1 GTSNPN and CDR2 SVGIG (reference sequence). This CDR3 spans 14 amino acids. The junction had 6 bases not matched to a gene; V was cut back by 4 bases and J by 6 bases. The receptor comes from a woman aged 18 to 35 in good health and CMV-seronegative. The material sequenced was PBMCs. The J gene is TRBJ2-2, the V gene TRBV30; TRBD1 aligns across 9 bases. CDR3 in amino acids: CAWNRDRVAGELFF. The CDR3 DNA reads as TGTGCCTGGAACCGGGACAGGGTCGCCGGGGAGCTGTTTTTT.